The clone carrying this T cell receptor (beta chain) was picked up a small number of times. Its target is not known. Trimming stripped 5 bases from V and 4 bases from J, with 15 bases between. CDR1 and CDR2 (germline): MDHEN, SYDVKM. CDR3 length: 15 amino acids. The record originates from a study of blood T cells in healthy people across ages. Study results and caveats: Long-lived and aged donors differed, with more naive CD4+ cells and higher diversity in the long-lived. Unsorted PBMC input precluded a conclusive naive versus antigen-experienced comparison.

A J-beta primer mix and a sample-barcoded 5' primer were used in a second PCR of roughly 7 to 12 cycles. MiXCR was run by TCRdb on the 5' RACE reads, yielding one entry per CDR3 protein. Of more than 650,000 distinct CDR3 sequences listed, around 24% were seen once; the top ten hold 3%. A further study also used this sample, focusing on T cells of mothers and their children. Per that paper: The M1S primer of the second PCR added sample barcodes and 2-4 random nucleotides.

The clonotype was recovered from a boy between 10 and 17 years old in good health. Material for sequencing was blood. The chain is built from TRBV28 and TRBJ1-3; no reliable D call. The CDR3 bases are TGTGCCAGCAGTCTCAACCACCCCCCCGGAAACACCATATATTTT. It yields the protein CASSLNHPPGNTIYF.